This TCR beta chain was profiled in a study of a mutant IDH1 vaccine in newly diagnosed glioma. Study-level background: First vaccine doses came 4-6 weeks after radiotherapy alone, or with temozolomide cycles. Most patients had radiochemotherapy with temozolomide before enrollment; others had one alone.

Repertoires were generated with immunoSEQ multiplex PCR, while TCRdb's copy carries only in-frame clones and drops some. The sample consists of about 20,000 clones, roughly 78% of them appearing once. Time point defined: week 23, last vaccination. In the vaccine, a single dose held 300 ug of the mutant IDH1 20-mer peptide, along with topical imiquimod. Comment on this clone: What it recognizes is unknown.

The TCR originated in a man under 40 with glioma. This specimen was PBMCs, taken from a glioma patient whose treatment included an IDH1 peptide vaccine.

CDR3 sequence: CASSLVANTGELFF. The CDR3 DNA is TGTGCCAGCAGCTTAGTCGCGAACACCGGGGAGCTGTTTTTT. V is TRBV7-9 and J is TRBJ2-2, with unresolved D. Germline V gene lookup returns CDR1 SEHNR and CDR2 FQNEAQ (reference sequence). The germline V and J ends were trimmed by 1 base and 0 bases, with 3 bases remaining between them. CDR3 length: 14 amino acids. The full variable domain, completed using reference TRBV7-9 and TRBJ2-2, is DTGVSQNPRHKITKRGQNVTFRCDPISEHNRLYWYRQTLGQGPEFLTYFQNEAQLEKSRLLSDRFSAERPKGSFSTLEIQRTEQGDSAMYLCASSLVANTGELFFGEGSRLTVL.